This is a list of T cell receptor beta chains from one sample in a study of cytomegalovirus exposure and HLA in healthy donors. Assay used: immunoSEQ multiplex PCR; TCRdb lists only in-frame clones, some missing. The data show 90,000 to 120,000 clones, 82% seen once. The sequencing sample was made of PBMCs. These receptors were obtained from a young man in good health and CMV-seropositive. CDR3s include the opening cysteine and the closing phenylalanine or tryptophan. The D gene is left open where the match is weak. Clone size, where shown, is once, few, many, or a class for clones that have expanded.

TGTGCCAGCAGTTATGTCGCGGGGAATGAGCAGTTCTTC | CASSYVAGNEQFF | NA | NA | 13 | TRBJ2-1 | TRBV27
TGTGCCAGCAGCGCCGGACAGGCTACTACTCAGCCCCAGCATTTT | CASSAGQATTQPQHF | TRBD1 | NA | 15 | TRBJ1-5 | TRBV9
TGCGCCAGCAGCACCCCCGAGAGGCTGGGTGTTACTGAAGCTTTCTTT | CASSTPERLGVTEAFF | NA | NA | 16 | TRBJ1-1 | TRBV5-1
TGTGCCAGCAGCGTAGACCGGGGGTCTGGAAACGAGCAGTACTTC | CASSVDRGSGNEQYF | NA | NA | 15 | TRBJ2-7 | TRBV9
TGTGCCAGCAGCCGGGACAGGGGGGATTACTATGAAGCTTTCTTT | CASSRDRGDYYEAFF | TRBD1 | NA | 15 | TRBJ1-1 | TRBV7-8
TGCGCCAGCAGCTCGGACGGGCGGGGCAATTCACCCCTCCACTTT | CASSSDGRGNSPLHF | NA | NA | 15 | TRBJ1-6 | TRBV5-1
TGCGCCAGCAGCATAAGGACTAGTTTTGAGCAGTACTTC | CASSIRTSFEQYF | TRBD2 | NA | 13 | TRBJ2-7 | TRBV5-1
TGCGCCAGCACCGACCAGGGACTGCCTTTCACAGATACGCAGTATTTT | CASTDQGLPFTDTQYF | NA | NA | 16 | TRBJ2-3 | TRBV10-1
TGTGCCAGCAACCTCGGAGGGGCGGACGAGCAGTACTTC | CASNLGGADEQYF | NA | once | 13 | TRBJ2-7 | TRBV2
TGTGCCAGCAGCCTCAGACAGGGCACAGATACGCAGTATTTT | CASSLRQGTDTQYF | NA | NA | 14 | TRBJ2-3 | TRBV13
TGTGCCAGCAGCCAACAGTTTACAGGAAACACCATATATTTT | CASSQQFTGNTIYF | NA | NA | 14 | TRBJ1-3 | TRBV7-9
TGCGCCAGCAGCCCCGAGGACAGCGGGGAGCTGTTTTTT | CASSPEDSGELFF | NA | NA | 13 | TRBJ2-2 | TRBV4-1
TGCGCCAGCAGCCAAGGGGGACTAGCGGGGACCTACGAGCAGTACTTC | CASSQGGLAGTYEQYF | TRBD2 | NA | 16 | TRBJ2-7 | TRBV4-1
TGCGCCAGCAGTGAGAGGACAGGGGGCTTCTATGGCTACACCTTC | CASSERTGGFYGYTF | TRBD1 | NA | 15 | TRBJ1-2 | TRBV10-2
TGTGCCAGCAGTGACGCCAGCGGGGGGGCGGGTGAGCAGTTCTTC | CASSDASGGAGEQFF | TRBD2 | NA | 15 | TRBJ2-1 | TRBV6-4
TGTGCCAGCAGCTTGGCCAGGTTCTACGAGCAGTACTTC | CASSLARFYEQYF | NA | NA | 13 | TRBJ2-7 | TRBV5-6
TGTGCCAGCTCACTCGGCAGGGTTTTGGGTTCACCCCTCCACTTT | CASSLGRVLGSPLHF | NA | NA | 15 | TRBJ1-6 | TRBV18